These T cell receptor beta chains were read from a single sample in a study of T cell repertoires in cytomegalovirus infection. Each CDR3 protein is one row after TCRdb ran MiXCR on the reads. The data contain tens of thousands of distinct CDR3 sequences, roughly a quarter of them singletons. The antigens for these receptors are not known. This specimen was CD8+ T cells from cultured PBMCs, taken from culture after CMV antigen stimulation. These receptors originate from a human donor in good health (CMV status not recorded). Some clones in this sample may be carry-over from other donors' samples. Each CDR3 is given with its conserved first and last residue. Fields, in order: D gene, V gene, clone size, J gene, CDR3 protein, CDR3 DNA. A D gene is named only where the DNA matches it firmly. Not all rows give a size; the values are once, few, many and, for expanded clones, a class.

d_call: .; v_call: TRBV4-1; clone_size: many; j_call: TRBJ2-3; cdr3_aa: CASSQDWSTDTQYF; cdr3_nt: TGCGCCAGCAGCCAAGATTGGAGCACAGATACGCAGTATTTT
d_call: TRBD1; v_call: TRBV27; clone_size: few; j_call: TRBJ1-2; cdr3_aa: CASSFGARGLGGYTF; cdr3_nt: TGTGCCAGCAGTTTCGGGGCCAGGGGGCTAGGAGGCTACACCTTC
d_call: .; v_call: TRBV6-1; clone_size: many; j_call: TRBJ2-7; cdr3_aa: CASSPPRSSYEQYF; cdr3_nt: TGTGCCAGCAGCCCTCCCCGTAGCTCCTACGAGCAGTACTTC
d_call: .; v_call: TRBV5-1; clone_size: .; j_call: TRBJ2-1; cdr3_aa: CASSLVRPEQFF; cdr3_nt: TGCGCCAGCAGCTTGGTGCGGCCGGAGCAGTTCTTC
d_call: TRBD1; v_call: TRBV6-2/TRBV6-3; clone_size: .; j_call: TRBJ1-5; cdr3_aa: CASSRPPQGATQPQHF; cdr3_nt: TGTGCCAGCAGTCGACCCCCACAGGGGGCGACTCAGCCCCAGCATTTT
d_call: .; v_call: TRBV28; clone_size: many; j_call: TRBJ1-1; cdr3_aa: CASSHIVGISNTEAFF; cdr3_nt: TGTGCCAGCAGCCATATAGTAGGGATAAGTAACACTGAAGCTTTCTTT
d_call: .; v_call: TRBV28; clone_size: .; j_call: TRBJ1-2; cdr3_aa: CASTGRSNYGYTF; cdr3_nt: TGTGCCAGCACCGGTCGGTCTAACTATGGCTACACCTTC
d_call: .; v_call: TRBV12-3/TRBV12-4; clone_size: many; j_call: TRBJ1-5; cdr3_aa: CASSLDAGGGDQPQHF; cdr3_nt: TGTGCCAGCAGTTTAGACGCGGGGGGGGGAGATCAGCCCCAGCATTTT
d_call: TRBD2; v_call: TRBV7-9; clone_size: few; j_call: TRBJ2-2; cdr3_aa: CASRTGTSGANTGELFF; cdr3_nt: TGTGCCAGCAGGACCGGGACTAGCGGGGCGAACACCGGGGAGCTGTTTTTT
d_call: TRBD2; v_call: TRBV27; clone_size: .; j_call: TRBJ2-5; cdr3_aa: CASRRAGGIETQYF; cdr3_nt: TGTGCCAGCAGGAGAGCGGGGGGGATCGAGACCCAGTACTTC
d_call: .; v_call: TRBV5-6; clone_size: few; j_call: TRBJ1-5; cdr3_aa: CASSLDGGNGNQPQHF; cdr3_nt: TGTGCCAGCAGCTTGGACGGGGGCAATGGCAATCAGCCCCAGCATTTT
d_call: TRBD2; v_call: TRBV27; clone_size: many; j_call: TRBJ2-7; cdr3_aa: CASSPISGGAFSYEQYF; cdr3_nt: TGTGCCAGCAGTCCAATTAGCGGGGGGGCCTTTTCCTACGAGCAGTACTTC
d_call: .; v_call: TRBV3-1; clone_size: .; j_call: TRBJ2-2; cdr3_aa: CASSQEPGLSPNTGELFF; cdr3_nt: TGTGCCAGCAGCCAAGAGCCAGGCCTATCTCCGAACACCGGGGAGCTGTTTTTT
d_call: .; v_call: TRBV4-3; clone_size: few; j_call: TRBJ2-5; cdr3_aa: CASSQDLRSQETQYF; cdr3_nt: TGCGCCAGCAGCCAAGATCTGCGGTCCCAAGAGACCCAGTACTTC
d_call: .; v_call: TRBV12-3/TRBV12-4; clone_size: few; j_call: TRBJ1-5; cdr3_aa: CASSPPGGLTQPQHF; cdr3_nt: TGTGCCAGCAGTCCTCCGGGGGGGCTGACTCAGCCCCAGCATTTT
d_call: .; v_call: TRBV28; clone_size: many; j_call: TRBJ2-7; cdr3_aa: CASGPWARVYEQYF; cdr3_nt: TGTGCCAGCGGCCCTTGGGCAAGGGTGTACGAGCAGTACTTC
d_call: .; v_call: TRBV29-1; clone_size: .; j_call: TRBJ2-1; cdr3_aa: CSVEDGTYNEQFF; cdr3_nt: TGCAGCGTTGAAGATGGGACCTACAATGAGCAGTTCTTC
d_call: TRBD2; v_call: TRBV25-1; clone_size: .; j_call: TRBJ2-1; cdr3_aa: CASKGGLAVRDEQFF; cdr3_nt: TGTGCCAGCAAAGGGGGACTAGCGGTAAGGGATGAGCAGTTCTTC
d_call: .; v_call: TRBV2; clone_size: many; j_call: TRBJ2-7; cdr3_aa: CASSEATYYEQYF; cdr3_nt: TGTGCCAGCAGTGAAGCGACGTACTACGAGCAGTACTTC
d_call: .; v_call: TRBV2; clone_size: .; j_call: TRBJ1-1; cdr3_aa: CASRPSAHGNTEAFF; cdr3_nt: TGTGCCAGCAGGCCCTCCGCACATGGGAACACTGAAGCTTTCTTT
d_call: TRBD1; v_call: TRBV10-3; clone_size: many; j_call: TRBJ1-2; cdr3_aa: CAINSGQGALGYTF; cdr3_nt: TGTGCCATCAACTCCGGACAGGGGGCGCTTGGCTACACCTTC
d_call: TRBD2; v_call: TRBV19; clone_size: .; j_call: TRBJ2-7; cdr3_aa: CASSIALAGTYEQYF; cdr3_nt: TGTGCCAGTAGTATCGCGCTAGCGGGGACCTACGAGCAGTACTTC
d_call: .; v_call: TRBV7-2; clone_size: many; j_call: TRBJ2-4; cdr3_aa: CASSLEGGIAKNIQYF; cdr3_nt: TGTGCCAGCAGCTTAGAGGGGGGGATAGCCAAAAACATTCAGTACTTC
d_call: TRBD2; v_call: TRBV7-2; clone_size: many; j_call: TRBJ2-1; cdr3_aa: CASSLALVLAGYNEQFF; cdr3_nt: TGTGCCAGCAGCTTAGCGCTAGTACTAGCGGGGTACAATGAGCAGTTCTTC
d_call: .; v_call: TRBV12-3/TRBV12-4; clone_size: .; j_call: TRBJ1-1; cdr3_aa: CASSFGNTEAFF; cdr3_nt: TGTGCCAGCAGTTTCGGTAACACTGAAGCTTTCTTT
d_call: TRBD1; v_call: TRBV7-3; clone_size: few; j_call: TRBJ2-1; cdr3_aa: CASSLMGQGRYNEQFF; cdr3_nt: TGTGCCAGCAGCTTAATGGGACAGGGTCGTTACAATGAGCAGTTCTTC
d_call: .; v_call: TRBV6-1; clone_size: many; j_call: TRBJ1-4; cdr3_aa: CASSRTVEVEKLFF; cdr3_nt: TGTGCCAGCAGCAGGACAGTGGAGGTGGAAAAACTGTTTTTT
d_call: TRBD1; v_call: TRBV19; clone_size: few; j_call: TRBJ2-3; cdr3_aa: CASSSTGTGPTDTQYF; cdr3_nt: TGTGCCAGTAGTTCGACCGGGACAGGACCCACAGATACGCAGTATTTT
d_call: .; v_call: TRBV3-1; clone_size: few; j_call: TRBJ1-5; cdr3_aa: CASSQSRSGDSNQPQHF; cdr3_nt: TGTGCCAGCAGCCAATCGCGTTCTGGGGATAGCAATCAGCCCCAGCATTTT
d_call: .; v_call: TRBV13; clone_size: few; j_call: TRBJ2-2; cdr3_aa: CASSFTSYDTGELFF; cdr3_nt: TGTGCCAGCAGCTTTACTAGCTACGACACCGGGGAGCTGTTTTTT
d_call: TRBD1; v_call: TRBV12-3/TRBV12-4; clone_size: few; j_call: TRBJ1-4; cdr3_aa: CASSPDRVWEKLFF; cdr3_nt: TGTGCCAGCAGCCCCGACAGGGTGTGGGAAAAACTGTTTTTT
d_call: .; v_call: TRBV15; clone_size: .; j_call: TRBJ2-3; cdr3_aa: CATSQFGPTGSTDTQYF; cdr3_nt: TGTGCCACCAGCCAATTCGGGCCCACAGGGAGCACAGATACGCAGTATTTT
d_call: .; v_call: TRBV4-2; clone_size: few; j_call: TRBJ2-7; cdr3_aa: CASSQGEGGGGYEQYF; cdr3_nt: TGTGCCAGCAGCCAAGGTGAAGGGGGCGGGGGTTACGAGCAGTACTTC
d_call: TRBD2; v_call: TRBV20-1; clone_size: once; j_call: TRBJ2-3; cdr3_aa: CSARDLAGGRDTQYF; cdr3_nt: TGCAGTGCTAGAGACCTAGCGGGGGGGCGTGATACGCAGTATTTT
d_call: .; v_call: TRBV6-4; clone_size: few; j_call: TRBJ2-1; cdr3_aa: CASSDSGAEQFF; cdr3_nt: TGTGCCAGCAGTGACTCGGGAGCTGAGCAGTTCTTC
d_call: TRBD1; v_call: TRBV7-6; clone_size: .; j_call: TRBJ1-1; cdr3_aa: CASSLGQGQNTEAFF; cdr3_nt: TGTGCCAGCAGCTTGGGACAGGGGCAGAACACTGAAGCTTTCTTT
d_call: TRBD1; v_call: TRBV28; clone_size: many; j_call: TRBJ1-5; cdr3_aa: CASSPRQGVQPQHF; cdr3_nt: TGTGCCAGCAGTCCCCGACAGGGTGTTCAGCCCCAGCATTTT
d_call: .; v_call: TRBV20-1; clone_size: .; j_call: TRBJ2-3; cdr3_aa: CSDRDGNTDTQYF; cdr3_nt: TGCAGTGACCGGGACGGAAACACAGATACGCAGTATTTT
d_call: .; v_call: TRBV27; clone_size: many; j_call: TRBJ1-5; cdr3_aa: CASSLRGSNQPQHF; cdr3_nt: TGTGCCAGCAGTTTACGGGGCTCCAATCAGCCCCAGCATTTT
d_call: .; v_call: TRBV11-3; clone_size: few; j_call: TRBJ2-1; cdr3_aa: CASSPTGTPNNEQFF; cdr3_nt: TGTGCCAGCAGCCCAACCGGGACTCCGAACAATGAGCAGTTCTTC
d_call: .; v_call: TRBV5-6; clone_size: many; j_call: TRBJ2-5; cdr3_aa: CASSWGGSGMGQETQYF; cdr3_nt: TGTGCCAGCAGCTGGGGTGGTAGCGGTATGGGCCAAGAGACCCAGTACTTC
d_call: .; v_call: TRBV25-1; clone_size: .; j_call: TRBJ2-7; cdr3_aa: CASSESGGEENQYEQYF; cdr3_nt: TGTGCCAGCAGTGAATCGGGCGGAGAGGAAAATCAATACGAGCAGTACTTC
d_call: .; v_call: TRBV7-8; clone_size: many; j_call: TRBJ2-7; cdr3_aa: CASSYGRAGLEQYF; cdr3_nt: TGTGCCAGCAGCTACGGTCGCGCGGGGCTCGAGCAGTACTTC